Listed here are 9 T cell receptor beta chains from one sample, sequenced in a study of T cells in Graves' hyperthyroidism and ophthalmopathy. Researchers took RNA transcripts and amplified the TCR beta CDR3 regions from them. HTBI primers drove first-round RT-PCR of the TCR CDR3. MiXCR, applied by TCRdb to the multiplex PCR reads, yields one record per CDR3 protein. The table has a few hundred thousand distinct CDR3 sequences, approximately 15% seen once. Sequencing input: blood. The receptors originated from a woman in her 30s with Graves' ophthalmopathy.

This sequence joins TRBV5-1 and TRBJ1-5; D unresolved. Germline V gives CDR1 SGHRS, CDR2 YFSETQ. V was shortened by 4 bases and J by 2 bases, with 10 bases between the two germline ends. This CDR3 spans 14 amino acids. DNA of the CDR3: TGCGCCAGCAGCCATGGTGACGGCAATCAGCCCCAGCATTTT. Translating it yields CASSHGDGNQPQHF.

This clonotype showed up just a few times. This sequence joins TRBV10-3 and TRBJ1-6; 8 bases fit TRBD1. Looked up from germline, CDR1 is ENHRY and CDR2 is SYGVKD. V shed 5 bases, J shed 7 bases, and the junction held 7 bases outside the gene matches. The CDR3 is made up of 15 amino acids. This chain's CDR3 is CAISLLGQGNSPLHF. As DNA, the CDR3 is TGTGCCATCAGTCTTCTCGGACAGGGAAATTCACCCCTCCACTTT.

A few counts support this clonotype. This CDR3 reads CSVEGITGELFF. CDR3 DNA: TGCAGCGTTGAAGGGATCACCGGGGAGCTGTTTTTT. The chain uses TRBV29-1 and TRBJ2-2; no firm D call. Trimming pared 1 base from V and 4 bases from J, leaving 4 bases between. CDR3 length: 12 residues. Germline V gene data show CDR1 as SQVTM and CDR2 as ANQGSEA.

This clonotype was counted a few times. The chain joins TRBV20-1 to TRBJ2-3; 11 nucleotides line up with TRBD2. The CDR3 loop spans 15 amino acids. Germline CDR1 reads DFQATT; CDR2 reads SNEGSKA (reference sequence). The J segment lost 6 bases and the V segment lost 0 bases, leaving 5 bases of the junction unmatched. The CDR3 region is CSARDFSGGDDTQYF. The CDR3 nucleotides read TGCAGTGCTAGAGATTTTAGCGGGGGGGACGATACGCAGTATTTT.

Remarks on this clonotype: With a much larger clone just one base away, this may be a read error. This is likely a read error, given that the CDR3 carries no conserved phenylalanine or tryptophan at its end. The V and J genes are TRBV20-1 and TRBJ2-5; D possibly corresponds to TRBD1 (5 bases). In germline, CDR1 is DFQATT, CDR2 SNEGSKA (reference sequence). V shed 6 bases and J shed 0 bases, with 14 bases lying between them. The CDR3 is 14 amino acids. The CDR3 region has the DNA TGCAGTGCGCGGATACAGGCCCACCAAGAGACCCAGTACCTC. It is translated as CSARIQAHQETQYL.

The chain has TRBV19 and TRBJ1-1, with D possibly being TRBD1 (5 bases). The CDR3 length is 14 residues. Germline CDR1 is LNHDA and CDR2 is SQIVND (reference sequence). The V end lost 1 base, the J end lost 4 bases, and 10 bases lay between the germline ends. CDR3 coding DNA: TGTGCCAGTAGTATAGTGGGGGTGGGCACTGAAGCTTTCTTT. Its protein product is CASSIVGVGTEAFF.

The chain uses TRBV29-1 and TRBJ2-5; D remains ambiguous. CDR3 size: 15 residues. From germline, CDR1 is SQVTM and CDR2 ANQGSEA. Deletions cut 1 base from V and 0 bases from J, with 12 bases between. The CDR3 sequence is CSVEAGVGDQETQYF. CDR3 nucleotide sequence: TGCAGCGTTGAAGCTGGCGTAGGAGACCAAGAGACCCAGTACTTC.

Many counts were recorded for this clonotype. The chain employs TRBV3-1 and TRBJ2-7; perhaps TRBD2 as D (5 bases). Trimming left V 6 bases short and J 3 bases short, with 18 bases between. The CDR3 contains 15 residues. Germline V gene data show CDR1 as LGHDT and CDR2 as YNNKEL (reference sequence). The CDR3 DNA reads TGTGCCAGCAGTCAGATGGCTGGAGGCCGCTACGAGCAGTACTTC. It codes for CASSQMAGGRYEQYF.

Only a few counts were recorded for this clonotype. This rearrangement joins TRBV5-5 to TRBJ2-7, with 7 positions matching TRBD1. This CDR3 has 14 residues. The germline gives CDR1 SGHKS, CDR2 YYEKEE (reference sequence). With 3 bases clipped from V and 5 bases from J, the junction kept 8 bases outside the gene matches. CDR3 in DNA: TGTGCCAGCAGCTCCACAGGGGCTATAGACGAGCAGTACTTC. It codes for CASSSTGAIDEQYF.